This TCR beta chain is drawn from a study of blood T cell repertoires in COVID-19. Study context: Samples came from the United States, Italy and Spain, spanning acute and convalescent COVID-19. Nucleic acid was either cDNA or gDNA, and it came from T cells, B-cell-depleted T cells, or PBMCs.

CDR3 length equals 11 residues. V was trimmed by 6 bases and J by 5 bases, leaving 8 bases between them. Germline V lookup: CDR1 SGHKS, CDR2 YYEKEE (reference sequence). This clone was seen only a few times. Original analysis: Amplified reference gene primers provided the basis for estimating nucleated cell counts. TCRdb's copy holds only in-frame clones and misses some; the assay was immunoSEQ multiplex PCR. The D gene and trimming were derived from the DNA, and the V and J assignments and clone size from that table. The sample holds around 190,000 clones, 88% seen once. This clonotype was obtained from a human donor in a cohort sampled during active COVID-19. The sample was peripheral blood. This chain connects TRBV5-5 to TRBJ1-1; D unresolved. CDR3 sequence: CASTLGTEAFF. CDR3 coding DNA: TGTGCCAGCACCCTCGGTACTGAAGCTTTCTTT.